This T cell receptor (beta chain) came from a study of T cell responses to AZD1222 COVID-19 vaccine. Study-wide points: Baseline seropositives among AZD1222 recipients totaled only 6 or 7.

Notes on this clone: Its specificity is unknown.

Profiling relied on immunoSEQ multiplex PCR, and the TCRdb table lists in-frame clones only, not all of them. Here the sample spans 90,000 to 120,000 clones, over 80% being singletons. Between the trimmed V and J ends, which lost 3 bases and 1 base, there was a span of 9 bases. The CDR3 is 15 amino acids. Germline V gene sequence: CDR1 SGHTA, CDR2 FQGNSA. The sequence derives from an adult who received the AZD1222 COVID-19 vaccine. The chain couples TRBV7-2 to TRBJ2-2; D is unclear. The sequencing here drew on peripheral blood, taken 28 days after the second AZD1222 dose. The CDR3 DNA is TGTGCCAGCAGCTTCAGCCCGATGAACACCGGGGAGCTGTTTTTT. Amino acids: CASSFSPMNTGELFF.